A single sample gave rise to the 25 T cell receptor beta chains below, sequenced in a study of T cell responses to AZD1222 COVID-19 vaccine. Clones were sequenced by immunoSEQ multiplex PCR, and TCRdb holds only the in-frame ones, with some missing. The table includes fewer than 150,000 clones, around 90% detected once. Sequencing was performed on peripheral blood, taken on day 0 of AZD1222 vaccination. The receptor set was obtained from an adult in good health.

This chain connects TRBV27 to TRBJ1-2; no clear D gene. The CDR3 has 17 amino acids. Germline assignment: CDR1 MNHEY and CDR2 SMNVEV (reference sequence). V was trimmed by 0 bases and J by 2 bases, leaving 16 bases between them. The CDR3 nucleotides read TGTGCCAGCAGTTTATCTCTGTCGGAGAGCAAAAACTATGGCTACACCTTC. It is translated as CASSLSLSESKNYGYTF.

The chain has TRBV6-5 and TRBJ2-7; TRBD1 aligns across 8 bases. J was trimmed by 1 base and V by 4 bases; bases with no gene match: 6. The CDR3 contains 15 residues. The germline V gene encodes CDR1 MNHEY and CDR2 SVGAGI. CDR3 residues: CASSSWTGKSYEQYF. The CDR3 nucleotides are TGTGCCAGCAGTTCCTGGACAGGGAAATCCTACGAGCAGTACTTC.

V and J are TRBV6-4 and TRBJ2-3; 8 positions agree with TRBD1. This CDR3 comprises 12 residues. The V gene end was trimmed by 3 bases and the J gene end by 8 bases; junction bases not matched to a gene: 1. CDR1 is MRHNA, CDR2 SNTAGT, per germline. The CDR3 sequence is CASSETGVTQYF. The CDR3 DNA reads TGTGCCAGCAGTGAGACAGGGGTTACGCAGTATTTT.

The V and J genes are TRBV19 and TRBJ1-5; no clear D. Trimming left V 5 bases short and J 11 bases short, with 16 bases between. From germline, CDR1 is LNHDA and CDR2 SQIVND (reference sequence). This CDR3 contains 13 residues. Here the CDR3 DNA reads TGTGCCAGTAGTCTCGCATCGGAGGCAACCCAGCATTTT. It translates to CASSLASEATQHF.

The chain is built from TRBV7-9 and TRBJ1-3; D ambiguous. The CDR3 sequence is 15 residues long. The germline CDR1 and CDR2 sequences are SEHNR and FQNEAQ (reference sequence). V was trimmed by 5 bases and J by 0 bases, leaving 11 bases between them. DNA for the CDR3: TGTGCCAGCAGCCTTGTGGGGAACTCTGGAAACACCATATATTTT. It is translated as CASSLVGNSGNTIYF.

The chain recombines TRBV3-1 (or the pseudogene TRBV3-2) with TRBJ2-2, with D tentatively TRBD1 (6 bases). V lost 4 bases and J 0 bases, leaving 12 bases between the germline ends. Germline V gene lookup returns CDR1 LGHDT and CDR2 YNNKEL (reference sequence). This CDR3 region has 16 residues. CDR3 nucleotides: TGTGCCAGCAGCCTAACCGGGACACCGAACACCGGGGAGCTGTTTTTT. Encoded protein: CASSLTGTPNTGELFF.

The chain joins TRBV28 to TRBJ2-1; no clear D. Trimming removed 5 bases at V and 4 bases at J, with 3 bases between. Looked up from germline, CDR1 is MDHEN and CDR2 is SYDVKM. CDR3 size: 11 residues. Written as DNA, the CDR3 is TGTGCCAGCAGTCGATACAATGAGCAGTTCTTC. As protein: CASSRYNEQFF.

This clone appeared a single time. The rearrangement uses TRBV6-5 and TRBJ1-1; D is perhaps TRBD1 (5 bases). The CDR3 is made up of 14 amino acids. CDR1 and CDR2 from the germline V gene are MNHEY and SVGAGI. V gave up 6 bases and J gave up 1 base, with 12 bases separating them. CDR3 coding DNA: TGTGCCAGCAGGAAACGACAGTCGAACACTGAAGCTTTCTTT. It specifies CASRKRQSNTEAFF.

The J gene is TRBJ1-1, the V gene TRBV11-3; the D gene is possibly TRBD1 (6 bases). Trimming cost V 5 bases and J 0 bases, with 16 bases left between them. Germline V lookup: CDR1 SGHNT, CDR2 YENEEA. The CDR3 extends over 16 amino acids. The CDR3 reads CASSPGTGLMNTEAFF. The CDR3 region has the DNA TGTGCCAGCAGCCCTGGCACAGGGCTTATGAACACTGAAGCTTTCTTT.

The V call is TRBV7-9, the J call TRBJ1-1; D remains ambiguous. The CDR3 runs to 15 residues. V lost 5 bases and J lost 3, with 16 bases in between. Germline V gene sequence: CDR1 SEHNR, CDR2 FQNEAQ (reference sequence). Here the CDR3 reads CASSPRTGSYTEAFF. The CDR3 nucleotides are TGTGCCAGCAGCCCTCGGACGGGGAGCTACACTGAAGCTTTCTTT.

The chain joins TRBV6-5 to TRBJ2-2, with 8 nucleotides matching TRBD2. The CDR3 totals 14 residues. Germline CDR1 MNHEY, CDR2 SVGAGI. Trimming cost V 4 bases and J 6 bases; bases outside gene matches: 4. The CDR3 nucleotides read TGTGCCAGCAGTTTAGCGGGGCGGGCCGGGGAGCTGTTTTTT. Translation: CASSLAGRAGELFF.

The chain has TRBV29-1 and TRBJ2-7, with D perhaps given as TRBD1 or TRBD2 (6 bases each). Trimming took off 7 bases at V and 1 base at J, with 14 bases between the two ends. The germline V gene has CDR1 SQVTM and CDR2 ANQGSEA. The CDR3 totals 13 residues. CDR3 protein: CSAGAGPSYEQYF. CDR3 nucleotides: TGCAGCGCGGGGGCAGGTCCTTCCTACGAGCAGTACTTC.

The V call is TRBV28, the J call TRBJ1-5, with D unresolved. Between the trimmed V and J ends, which lost 7 bases and 0 bases, there was a span of 4 bases. CDR1 is MDHEN and CDR2 is SYDVKM in the germline V gene. CDR3 size: 12 residues. The CDR3 DNA is TGTGCCAGCAAGAGTAGCAATCAGCCCCAGCATTTT. Translating it yields CASKSSNQPQHF.

This sequence joins TRBV25-1 and TRBJ1-1, with unresolved D. Trimming removed 2 bases at V and 8 bases at J, with 15 bases between. Germline V CDR1 and CDR2: MGHDK, SYGVNS. This CDR3 spans 14 amino acids. The CDR3 region is CASSEGGVTSEAFF. CDR3 coding DNA: TGTGCCAGCAGTGAAGGCGGAGTGACCAGCGAAGCTTTCTTT.

The chain recombines TRBV27 with TRBJ2-7, with a tentative D call TRBD1 (6 bases). The CDR3 is made up of 14 amino acids. Germline-derived CDR1 and CDR2 are MNHEY and SMNVEV (reference sequence). The V end was cut by 4 bases, the J end by 5 bases, with 15 bases between. CDR3 sequence reads: CASSSPGERDEQYF. The CDR3 nucleotides are TGTGCCAGCAGTTCACCAGGGGAACGTGACGAGCAGTACTTC.

V usage is TRBV30 and J usage is TRBJ2-7; D tentatively fits TRBD1 or TRBD2 (5 bases each). The germline gives CDR1 GTSNPN, CDR2 SVGIG (reference sequence). Between the trimmed V and J ends, which lost 5 bases and 0 bases, there was a span of 11 bases. The CDR3 covers 13 residues. CDR3 sequence reads: CAWEGRGSYEQYF. The CDR3 coding sequence is TGTGCCTGGGAGGGGCGCGGCTCCTACGAGCAGTACTTC.

The chain uses TRBV19 and TRBJ1-5; 9 bases are shared with TRBD1. CDR3 size: 14 residues. CDR1 is LNHDA, CDR2 SQIVND, per germline (reference sequence). Trimming at V came to 5 bases and at J to 6 bases, leaving 5 bases not matched to a gene. Here the CDR3 reads CASSFTGGSQPQHF. The CDR3 DNA is TGTGCCAGTAGTTTTACAGGGGGCAGTCAGCCCCAGCATTTT.

The chain has TRBV13 and TRBJ1-4; D remains unclear. Germline assignment: CDR1 PRHDT and CDR2 FYEKMQ (reference sequence). The ends were cut back, 6 bases at V and 3 bases at J, with 8 bases in the middle. The CDR3 is 13 amino acids. The CDR3 here is CASSLSPNEKLFF. The CDR3 coding sequence is TGTGCCAGCAGTTTAAGCCCTAATGAAAAACTGTTTTTT.

The rearrangement uses TRBV9 and TRBJ1-5; perhaps TRBD1 as D (6 bases). There are 14 residues in the CDR3. V was trimmed by 3 bases and J by 4 bases, leaving 11 bases between them. Germline CDR1 is SGDLS and CDR2 is YYNGEE. The CDR3 sequence: CASSGGGRNQPQHF. The DNA of the CDR3 is TGTGCCAGCAGCGGAGGGGGGCGGAATCAGCCCCAGCATTTT.

The rearrangement links TRBV4-1 to TRBJ2-7, with D possibly matching TRBD2 (6 bases). Germline V gene sequence: CDR1 MGHRA, CDR2 YSYEKL. Trimming took off 0 bases at V and 2 bases at J, with 14 bases between the two ends. The CDR3 runs 16 residues. The CDR3 DNA reads as TGCGCCAGCAGCCAAGATCGGGGAGGAATACCCTACGAGCAGTACTTC. It translates to CASSQDRGGIPYEQYF.

This clone was seen just once. V gene TRBV19 combines with J gene TRBJ1-1; D is unclear. Trimming shortened V by 5 bases and J by 2 bases, and 12 bases separated the two germline ends. The CDR3 length is 14 residues. Germline V gene sequence: CDR1 LNHDA, CDR2 SQIVND (reference sequence). In DNA form, the CDR3 reads TGTGCCAGTAGTCCTACAACTCTTAACACTGAAGCTTTCTTT. It is translated as CASSPTTLNTEAFF.

This rearrangement joins TRBV6-5 to TRBJ1-2; D is unresolved. Germline CDR1 is MNHEY and CDR2 is SVGAGI. The CDR3 sequence is 14 residues long. Trimming pared 1 base from V and 0 bases from J, leaving 6 bases between. The CDR3 nucleotides read TGTGCCAGCAGTTACTTGGCAGCTAACTATGGCTACACCTTC. This sequence encodes CASSYLAANYGYTF.

This clone has more than one count but fewer than ten. V gene TRBV24-1 combines with J gene TRBJ2-7; D uncertain. Germline V gives CDR1 KGHDR, CDR2 SFDVKD. Trimming took off 4 bases at V and 5 bases at J, with 8 bases between the two ends. CDR3 length equals 12 residues. The CDR3 region is CATSDGRNEQYF. The CDR3 DNA reads TGTGCCACCAGTGACGGCAGAAACGAGCAGTACTTC.

This clone was counted between two and nine times. The chain uses TRBV4-3 and TRBJ1-5; D unresolved. CDR1 and CDR2 from the germline V gene are LGHNA and YSLEER. This CDR3 spans 12 amino acids. Trimming pared 0 bases from V and 9 bases from J, leaving 6 bases between. The CDR3, as DNA: TGCGCCAGCAGCCAAGAAGGAGGGCCCCAGCATTTT. This sequence encodes CASSQEGGPQHF.

The chain recombines TRBV20-1 with TRBJ1-4, with D possibly matching TRBD1 (6 bases). Germline CDR1 is DFQATT and CDR2 is SNEGSKA (reference sequence). The CDR3 consists of 12 residues. V shed 3 bases and J shed 7 bases, with 9 bases lying between them. DNA for the CDR3: TGCAGTGCTAGTCACAGGGTTGAAAAACTGTTTTTT. It specifies CSASHRVEKLFF.